The source of this TCR beta chain is a study of cytomegalovirus exposure and HLA in healthy donors. In the case of this clone: No antigen is known for it. A junction end diverges from the germline sequence, so it may reflect a read error.

Unrecorded immune exposures were likely, despite nominal health at sampling. PCR was performed using 60 Vbeta and 13 Jbeta primers. The authors' processing: As a later analysis found, there were approximately 80 million unique TCR beta chains, of which roughly 11 million were shared. The method was immunoSEQ multiplex PCR; TCRdb's version includes in-frame clones alone and lacks a portion of them. V, J and clone size were drawn from that table, and D and trimming were deduced from the DNA. The table lists roughly 67,000 clones, approximately 81% of them singletons. The CDR3 is made up of 17 amino acids. Germline lookup yields CDR1 KGHSH and CDR2 LQKENI. Study findings and constraints: In terms of immune exposure information, only CMV serostatus was available. Most observed TCR sequences were rare, whereas some public TCRs were detected in many donors.

This TCR was sampled from a woman between 25 and 40 years old in good health and CMV-seronegative. V usage is TRBV18 and J usage is TRBJ1-2, with a weak D call TRBD1 (6 bases). Sequenced sample: PBMCs. The CDR3 is CAGSPPNPTGSSYGYTF. The CDR3 nucleotides are TGTGCCGGCTCACCACCGAATCCCACAGGGTCGAGCTATGGCTACACCTTC. The full variable domain, completed using reference TRBV18 and TRBJ1-2, is NAGVMQNPRHLVRRRGQEARLRCSPMKGHSHVYWYRQLPEEGLKFMVYLQKENIIDESGMPKERFSAEFPKEGPSILRIQQVVRGDSAAYFCAGSPPNPTGSSYGYTFGSGTRLTVV.